The next 24 T cell receptor beta chains were all read from a single sample in a study of cytomegalovirus exposure and HLA in healthy donors (TCRdb year 2017). Libraries were made using the immunoSEQ multiplex PCR assay. TCRdb took this table from immuneACCESS and kept in-frame rearrangements with V and J called. Such tables lack part of the clones; where checked against another copy, unresolved V genes explain under half of the gap, and the rest is unexplained. The sample table contains 130,000 or so clones; only one count was recorded for roughly 90% of them. Under 2% of the sample is held by the ten biggest clonotypes. Sequencing input: PBMCs. These TCRs come from a woman aged 18-29 years in good health and CMV-seronegative.

This clone turned up a few times. CDR3: CASSLVGPGGLYF. DNA for the CDR3: TGTGCCAGCAGCTTAGTAGGGCCAGGGGGATTGTACTTC. The chain employs TRBV11-2 and TRBJ2-7; 7 nucleotides match TRBD1. This CDR3 region has 13 residues. CDR1 and CDR2 (germline): SGHAT, FQNNGV. J was trimmed by 12 bases and V by 1 base; bases with no gene match: 9.

The gene calls are TRBV9 and TRBJ1-2; no reliable D call. This CDR3 comprises 15 residues. Germline-derived CDR1 and CDR2 are SGDLS and YYNGEE. Trimming took 0 bases from V and 8 from J, leaving 17 bases between them. The CDR3 region is CASSVAGSRGSGYTF. The CDR3 DNA is TGTGCCAGCAGCGTAGCTGGGTCTCGGGGATCCGGCTACACCTTC.

The V gene is TRBV5-1, the J gene TRBJ1-1; 10 bases match TRBD1. J was trimmed by 0 bases and V by 4 bases; bases with no gene match: 6. The CDR3 spans 16 residues. Germline-derived CDR1 and CDR2 are SGHRS and YFSETQ. The CDR3 loop is CASSASTGGLNTEAFF. The CDR3 DNA sequence: TGCGCCAGCAGCGCTTCGACAGGGGGCTTGAACACTGAAGCTTTCTTT.

The CDR3 nucleotides are TGTGCCAGCAGCAGACAAGATCGGTGTAATGGCTACACCTTC. Amino acid sequence: CASSRQDRCNGYTF. V gene TRBV21-1 combines with J gene TRBJ1-2; the DNA was not used to check the table's D call, TRBD1. TRBV21-1 is a listed pseudogene. The CDR3 runs 14 residues.

This sequence joins TRBV18 and TRBJ2-7; 13 positions match TRBD2. There are 16 residues in the CDR3. CDR1 KGHSH and CDR2 LQKENI come from the germline V gene. Trimming at V came to 3 bases and at J to 3 bases, leaving 5 bases not matched to a gene. The CDR3 nucleotides read TGTGCCAGCTCACCCAGCCGGACTAGCGGGGGCTACGAGCAGTACTTC. The encoded protein is CASSPSRTSGGYEQYF.

The V gene is TRBV15, the J gene TRBJ2-6; D is possibly TRBD1 (7 bases). Trimming took off 2 bases at V and 0 bases at J, with 11 bases between the two ends. Germline V lookup: CDR1 LNHNV, CDR2 YYDKDF (reference sequence). This CDR3 comprises 17 residues. The CDR3 DNA reads as TGTGCCACCAGCAGACAGGGGGGAAGCTCTGGGGCCAACGTCCTGACTTTC. This sequence encodes CATSRQGGSSGANVLTF.

J is TRBJ2-7 and V is TRBV9; TRBD2 agrees at 9 bases. J gave up 3 bases and V 0 bases, and 4 bases lay outside the gene matches. Germline loops: CDR1 SGDLS, CDR2 YYNGEE. The CDR3 loop spans 15 amino acids. DNA for the CDR3: TGTGCCAGCAGCGTAGCGGCTAGCGGGGTCTACGAGCAGTACTTC. Its translation is CASSVAASGVYEQYF.

The J gene is TRBJ2-1, the V gene TRBV29-1; D is possibly TRBD2 (6 bases). There are 16 residues in the CDR3. Germline V CDR1 and CDR2: SQVTM, ANQGSEA. Deletions cut 3 bases from V and 2 bases from J, with 17 bases between. This CDR3 is CSVEGVDGGTYNEQFF. DNA of the CDR3: TGCAGCGTTGAGGGGGTCGATGGAGGGACCTACAATGAGCAGTTCTTC.

This clone occurred once. The chain employs TRBV29-1 and TRBJ2-7; tentative D call: TRBD2 (5 bases). V lost 4 bases to trimming and J lost 2 bases, with 15 bases between them. Germline V lookup: CDR1 SQVTM, CDR2 ANQGSEA. The CDR3 has 14 residues. The CDR3 region has the DNA TGCAGCGTTGCGCGAAGAGGGAAAGCCTACGAGCAGTACTTC. Its translation is CSVARRGKAYEQYF.

The genes are TRBV12-5 and TRBJ2-5, with 8 bases that match TRBD2. Losses at the gene ends were 4 bases for V and 4 bases for J; bases not matched to a gene: 11. This CDR3 comprises 16 residues. CDR1 is LGHNT, CDR2 FRNRAP, per germline. Written as DNA, the CDR3 is TGTGCTAGTGGTTCTCGTACCTGGCTAGCGGGAGAGACCCAGTACTTC. Amino acids: CASGSRTWLAGETQYF.

The gene calls are TRBV6-6 and TRBJ2-6, with D possibly being TRBD2 (5 bases). Per germline, CDR1 MNHNY and CDR2 SVGAGI (reference sequence). V was pared by 1 base and J by 0 bases, with 7 bases between. CDR3 length equals 16 residues. The DNA of the CDR3 is TGTGCCAGCAGTTACTTGGGGAGCTCTGGGGCCAACGTCCTGACTTTC. Translation gives CASSYLGSSGANVLTF.

The chain uses TRBV6-1 and TRBJ1-2; TRBD1 matches at 7 bases. Trimming at V came to 7 bases and at J to 4 bases, leaving 9 bases not matched to a gene. The CDR3 contains 14 residues. Germline V gene sequence: CDR1 MNHNS, CDR2 SASEGT. The CDR3 DNA sequence: TGTGCCAGCATAATCCCCGGGGACAGCTATGGCTACACCTTC. Its protein product is CASIIPGDSYGYTF.

CDR3 residues: CASSSPGGTQYF. CDR3 coding DNA: TGTGCCAGCAGCTCCCCAGGGGGTACGCAGTATTTT. J is TRBJ2-3 and V is TRBV7-6, with 7 nucleotides matching TRBD1. Germline V gene lookup returns CDR1 SGHVS and CDR2 FNYEAQ. The CDR3 has 12 residues. Losses at the gene ends were 4 bases for V and 8 bases for J; bases not matched to a gene: 3. Based on the CDR3 plus reference TRBV7-6 and TRBJ2-3, the full variable domain is GAGVSQSPRYKVTKRGQDVALRCDPISGHVSLYWYRQALGQGPEFLTYFNYEAQQDKSGLPNDRFSAERPEGSISTLTIQRTEQRDSAMYRCASSSPGGTQYFGPGTRLTVL.

This clone was counted a single time. The gene calls are TRBV6-5 and TRBJ1-3; D gene unclear. The CDR3 is 15 residues long. V was clipped by 0 bases and J by 0 bases, with 6 bases between them. CDR1 is MNHEY and CDR2 is SVGAGI in the germline V gene. CDR3 bases: TGTGCCAGCAGTTACTCTACAAACTCTGGAAACACCATATATTTT. As protein: CASSYSTNSGNTIYF.

Here the CDR3 DNA reads TGTGCCAGCAGCCCCCGACTAGCGGGGGGCCAAGGGGATGAGCAGTTCTTC. Translated: CASSPRLAGGQGDEQFF. V gene TRBV13 combines with J gene TRBJ2-1, with 13 bases lining up with TRBD2. The germline V gene has CDR1 PRHDT and CDR2 FYEKMQ (reference sequence). The CDR3 is 17 residues long. Trimming at V came to 5 bases and at J to 8 bases, leaving 12 bases not matched to a gene.

A few counts support this clone. The CDR3 DNA reads TGTGCCAGTAGTATAGCTGGGACAGGGGGCTATGGCTACACCTTC. It specifies CASSIAGTGGYGYTF. The J gene is TRBJ1-2, the V gene TRBV19; TRBD1 agrees at 11 bases. Germline CDR1 is LNHDA and CDR2 is SQIVND (reference sequence). V lost 1 base, J lost 4 bases, and 2 bases stayed unmatched. This CDR3 contains 15 residues. Supplemented by reference TRBV19 and TRBJ1-2, the full variable domain reads DGGITQSPKYLFRKEGQNVTLSCEQNLNHDAMYWYRQDPGQGLRLIYYSQIVNDFQKGDIAEGYSVSREKKESFPLTVTSAQKNPTAFYLCASSIAGTGGYGYTFGSGTRLTVV.

V usage is TRBV9 and J usage is TRBJ2-3; D may be TRBD1 (5 bases). The germline V and J ends were trimmed by 0 bases and 4 bases, with 9 bases remaining between them. This CDR3 has 14 amino acids. Germline CDR1 reads SGDLS; CDR2 reads YYNGEE. The CDR3 region has the DNA TGTGCCAGCAGCGTAGTTGGGGCCCCAGATACGCAGTATTTT. This translates into CASSVVGAPDTQYF.

This chain joins TRBV7-2 and TRBJ2-3, with D unclear. This CDR3 has 15 residues. The ends were cut back, 5 bases at V and 0 bases at J, with 12 bases in the middle. CDR1 and CDR2 from the germline V gene are SGHTA and FQGNSA. The CDR3 loop is CASSQKVASTDTQYF. CDR3 nucleotide sequence: TGTGCCAGCAGCCAAAAGGTAGCTAGCACAGATACGCAGTATTTT.

The chain uses TRBV2 and TRBJ1-2, with D maybe TRBD1 (5 bases). CDR1 is SNHLY, CDR2 FYNNEI, per germline. Trimming left V 8 bases short and J 4 bases short, with 17 bases between. The CDR3 sequence is 14 residues long. The CDR3 coding sequence is TGTGCCAGCCCCGTCTTTACAGGAATCTATGGCTACACCTTC. Its translation: CASPVFTGIYGYTF.

The chain carries TRBV5-4 and TRBJ2-1; 9 bases are shared with TRBD2. This CDR3 has 16 amino acids. Germline V CDR1 and CDR2: SGHNT, YYREEE (reference sequence). Unmatched junction bases numbered 1, after V lost 0 bases and J lost 0 bases. For the CDR3, the DNA is TGTGCCAGCAGCTTGGGCGGGGGGGCCTCCTACAATGAGCAGTTCTTC. This gives the protein CASSLGGGASYNEQFF.

V is TRBV9 and J is TRBJ1-2; 11 positions match TRBD1. Germline lookup yields CDR1 SGDLS and CDR2 YYNGEE. The V and J ends lost 4 bases and 7 bases, in that order; junction bases with no gene match: 12. The CDR3 totals 16 residues. CDR3 nucleotide sequence: TGTGCCAGCAGCATTGGGACAGGGGGAAAGCCAACTGGCTACACCTTC. Translated, it gives CASSIGTGGKPTGYTF.

This chain connects TRBV30 to TRBJ1-2; possible D gene TRBD1, 5 bases. Germline loops: CDR1 GTSNPN, CDR2 SVGIG (reference sequence). This CDR3 region has 13 residues. Trimming took 0 bases from V and 6 from J, leaving 11 bases between them. The CDR3: CAWSVLSGNGYTF. CDR3 DNA: TGTGCCTGGAGTGTACTATCAGGGAATGGCTACACCTTC.

The chain couples TRBV27 to TRBJ1-5, with D unclear. V lost 0 bases and J lost 5, with 5 bases in between. This CDR3 contains 13 residues. Germline CDR1 MNHEY, CDR2 SMNVEV (reference sequence). This chain's CDR3 is CASSLSPHQPQHF. DNA of the CDR3: TGTGCCAGCAGTTTATCCCCTCATCAGCCCCAGCATTTT.

The chain is built from TRBV18 and TRBJ2-7, with 11 nucleotides matching TRBD1. J was trimmed by 7 bases and V by 3 bases; bases with no gene match: 5. The V gene's germline CDR1 is KGHSH and CDR2 LQKENI. The CDR3 is 14 amino acids. The CDR3 DNA reads as TGTGCCAGCTCACCCCCGGGACAGGGGGGAGAGCAGTACTTC. Translation: CASSPPGQGGEQYF.